This T cell receptor (beta chain) was sequenced during a study of T-cell memory formation after mild COVID-19. The germline V and J ends were trimmed by 4 bases and 0 bases, with 6 bases remaining between them. Germline CDR1 is GTSNPN and CDR2 is SVGIG (reference sequence). This CDR3 is 13 amino acids long. In TCRdb, the 5' RACE reads were re-called with MiXCR into one record per CDR3 protein. This sample has over 450,000 distinct CDR3 sequences; roughly 21% occur once, and the top ten carry under 15%. The chain links TRBV30 to TRBJ2-2; D may be TRBD1 (5 bases). The specimen was PBMCs or a T cell subset sorted from them (not recorded which). This receptor was obtained from an adult woman who had mild COVID-19 (a few samples of this study predate the infection). Cell type and time point are not known. Here the CDR3 reads CAWNRPNTGELFF. For the CDR3, the DNA is TGTGCCTGGAACAGGCCGAACACCGGGGAGCTGTTTTTT.